The next 31 T cell receptor beta chains were all read from a single sample in a study of Graves' ophthalmopathy and Graves' hyperthyroidism. Amplification of TCR beta CDR3 regions used RNA transcripts. HTBI primers were employed in first-round RT-PCR, then a second-round multiplex PCR followed. A single record per CDR3 protein comes from TCRdb applying MiXCR to the multiplex PCR reads. The sample shows about 210,000 distinct CDR3 sequences, approximately 29% of them seen only once. Sequences were obtained from peripheral blood. Receptors originate from a man aged 45 to 65 with Graves' ophthalmopathy.

J is TRBJ1-1 and V is TRBV6-1, with 7 bases fitting TRBD1. CDR1 is MNHNS, CDR2 SASEGT, per germline. The CDR3 consists of 14 residues. V trimming: 8 bases; J trimming: 3 bases; junction bases outside the gene matches: 9. CDR3 coding DNA: TGTGCCAGCCGGGACAGCCTTATGTACACTGAAGCTTTCTTT. Protein: CASRDSLMYTEAFF.

This clonotype was seen many times. This chain uses TRBV7-3 with TRBJ1-6; D is unresolved. This CDR3 is built from 15 residues. Trimming removed 0 bases from V and 10 bases from J, with 13 bases in between. Germline V lookup: CDR1 SGHTA, CDR2 FQGTGA. This CDR3 is CASSLTGRVGSPLHF. CDR3 sequence (DNA): TGTGCCAGCAGCTTAACGGGGAGGGTTGGATCACCCCTCCACTTT.

The gene calls are TRBV6-2 or TRBV6-3 and TRBJ2-5; D unresolved. Per the germline V gene, CDR1 is MNHEY and CDR2 is SVGEGT. With 2 bases removed from V and 3 bases from J, the gap between germline ends came to 7 bases. This CDR3 contains 13 residues. CDR3 in DNA: TGTGCCAGCAGTTACGACCCGGAAGAGACCCAGTACTTC. It translates to CASSYDPEETQYF.

This clonotype was detected ten times or more. V is TRBV3-1 and J is TRBJ1-2; 7 bases are a match to TRBD1. The CDR3 covers 12 residues. Germline assignment: CDR1 LGHDT and CDR2 YNNKEL (reference sequence). The V segment lost 3 bases and the J segment 6 bases; nucleotides outside the gene matches: 1. The DNA of the CDR3 is TGTGCCAGCAGCCAGACAGGGAATGGCTACACCTTC. Translated, it gives CASSQTGNGYTF.

This chain connects TRBV6-5 to TRBJ1-2, with 9 nucleotides matching TRBD1. After removal of 4 bases from V and 7 bases from J, the junction contained 4 bases not matched to a gene. CDR3 size: 13 residues. Germline V lookup: CDR1 MNHEY, CDR2 SVGAGI. CDR3 residues: CASSSGQGRGYTF. The CDR3 DNA reads as TGTGCCAGCAGTTCGGGACAGGGTCGTGGCTACACCTTC.

This chain joins TRBV6-2 or TRBV6-3 and TRBJ2-5; perhaps TRBD2 as D (6 bases). Germline V gene sequence: CDR1 MNHEY, CDR2 SVGEGT. V lost 5 bases to trimming and J lost 7 bases, with 17 bases between them. The CDR3 contains 14 residues. The CDR3 nucleotides are TGTGCCAGCAGTCCGTGGACCCGGGGAGGGACCCAGTACTTC. This gives the protein CASSPWTRGGTQYF.

The chain has TRBV6-5 and TRBJ1-5; no clear D gene. Trimming took off 2 bases at V and 6 bases at J, with 14 bases between the two ends. The germline CDR1 and CDR2 sequences are MNHEY and SVGAGI. The CDR3 is 15 residues long. The CDR3 reads CASSYDPRGGQPQHF. The CDR3, as DNA: TGTGCCAGCAGTTACGATCCTCGGGGTGGTCAGCCCCAGCATTTT.

This clonotype showed up many times. The chain carries TRBV20-1 and TRBJ1-3; 7 nucleotides align to TRBD1. Germline loops: CDR1 DFQATT, CDR2 SNEGSKA (reference sequence). The CDR3 extends over 14 amino acids. Losses at the gene ends were 6 bases for V and 4 bases for J; bases not matched to a gene: 9. In DNA form, the CDR3 reads TGCAGTGCCCGTCGGGACAGCCAAGGAAACACCATATATTTT. This translates into CSARRDSQGNTIYF.

This clonotype was picked up many times. This chain's CDR3 is CSGSGGRAQYF. The CDR3 coding sequence is TGCAGCGGCAGCGGCGGAAGGGCTCAGTACTTC. The V call is TRBV29-1, the J call TRBJ2-4; perhaps TRBD2 as D (5 bases). Trimming stripped 7 bases from V and 12 bases from J, with 16 bases between. Germline V gene sequence: CDR1 SQVTM, CDR2 ANQGSEA. The length of the CDR3 is 11 residues.

This rearrangement joins TRBV6-1 to TRBJ2-7; 9 nucleotides agree with TRBD2. The V segment lost 7 bases and the J segment 2 bases; nucleotides outside the gene matches: 6. The CDR3 totals 14 residues. CDR1 is MNHNS and CDR2 is SASEGT in the germline V gene. The CDR3: CASTPGLATYEQYF. The CDR3 DNA follows: TGTGCCAGCACGCCAGGACTAGCGACCTACGAGCAGTACTTC.

The J gene is TRBJ2-5, the V gene TRBV6-5; the match to TRBD2 covers 9 bases. Germline V CDR1 and CDR2: MNHEY, SVGAGI. V dropped 2 bases and J dropped 9; count of bases not matched to a gene: 13. CDR3 length: 16 amino acids. Written as DNA, the CDR3 is TGTGCCAGCAGTTACGGGGTAGCGGGAGATTCCGGAGCCCAGTACTTC. It codes for CASSYGVAGDSGAQYF.

This clonotype was seen repeatedly, ten times or more. V usage is TRBV6-1 and J usage is TRBJ1-1; tentatively, D is TRBD1 (5 bases). V lost 2 bases and J lost 2, with 9 bases in between. This CDR3 has 14 residues. Germline V gene lookup returns CDR1 MNHNS and CDR2 SASEGT. This chain's CDR3 is CASSERQGNTEAFF. For the CDR3, the DNA is TGTGCCAGCAGTGAACGTCAGGGCAACACTGAAGCTTTCTTT.

This clonotype has at least ten counts. V usage is TRBV6-1 and J usage is TRBJ1-1; possibly TRBD1 for D (5 bases). Germline V gives CDR1 MNHNS, CDR2 SASEGT. The CDR3 runs to 16 residues. V was clipped by 6 bases and J by 2 bases, with 19 bases between them. CDR3 protein: CASRDQGSVTNTEAFF. The CDR3 coding sequence is TGTGCCAGCAGAGACCAGGGAAGTGTGACCAACACTGAAGCTTTCTTT.

The CDR3: CASSPGVLETQYF. The CDR3, as DNA: TGTGCCAGCAGTCCAGGGGTTTTGGAGACCCAGTACTTC. The chain couples TRBV28 to TRBJ2-5, with a possible D match to TRBD1 (6 bases). The CDR3 extends over 13 amino acids. With 5 bases removed from V and 5 bases from J, the gap between germline ends came to 12 bases. In germline, CDR1 is MDHEN, CDR2 SYDVKM.

This clonotype has ten or more counts. The chain is built from TRBV6-1 and TRBJ2-3; the match to TRBD2 covers 14 bases. The ends lost 2 bases at V and 14 bases at J; junction bases unmatched: 9. The CDR3 is made up of 15 amino acids. Germline V CDR1 and CDR2: MNHNS, SASEGT. The CDR3: CASSETGTSGRHPYF. The CDR3 DNA follows: TGTGCCAGCAGTGAAACGGGGACTAGCGGGAGACATCCGTATTTT.

V and J are TRBV12-3 or TRBV12-4 and TRBJ1-1, with D uncertain. The CDR3 covers 12 residues. Trimming took 5 bases from V and 3 from J, leaving 7 bases between them. CDR3 sequence (DNA): TGTGCCAGCAGTCGGTCGGACACTGAAGCTTTCTTT. Translated, it gives CASSRSDTEAFF.

Ten or more counts support this clonotype. The chain recombines TRBV6-1 with TRBJ2-7; perhaps TRBD1 as D (6 bases). This CDR3 has 15 amino acids. V gave up 8 bases and J gave up 7 bases, with 24 bases separating them. The germline gives CDR1 MNHNS, CDR2 SASEGT. The CDR3 nucleotides read TGTGCCAGCGCTAAATCGACACAGGGTTCATCTGAGCAGTACTTC. Amino acids: CASAKSTQGSSEQYF.

This clonotype appeared many times. V is TRBV6-6 and J is TRBJ1-1; D unresolved. Germline loops: CDR1 MNHNY, CDR2 SVGAGI (reference sequence). Trimming removed 0 bases at V and 1 base at J, with 12 bases between. The CDR3 contains 16 residues. The CDR3 DNA reads as TGTGCCAGCAGTTACTCGATTAGAGAGGGGAACACTGAAGCTTTCTTT. Translated, it gives CASSYSIREGNTEAFF.

This clonotype was recorded many times. The J gene is TRBJ1-2, the V gene TRBV19; 7 positions match TRBD1. This CDR3 contains 13 residues. After removal of 6 bases from V and 7 bases from J, the junction contained 8 bases not matched to a gene. Germline assignment: CDR1 LNHDA and CDR2 SQIVND (reference sequence). CDR3 loop: CASSKQGISGYTF. Written as DNA, the CDR3 is TGTGCCAGTAGCAAACAGGGGATAAGTGGCTACACCTTC.

The chain employs TRBV27 and TRBJ2-7, with D uncertain. The CDR3 has 12 residues. Trimming pared 2 bases from V and 6 bases from J, leaving 8 bases between. CDR1 is MNHEY, CDR2 SMNVEV, per germline (reference sequence). CDR3: CASSLTAGEQYF. In DNA, the CDR3 is TGTGCCAGCAGTTTAACGGCCGGCGAGCAGTACTTC.

This clonotype was counted many times. This chain connects TRBV5-1 to TRBJ2-2; 8 nucleotides line up with TRBD1. CDR1 and CDR2 (germline): SGHRS, YFSETQ. This CDR3 contains 14 residues. The trim removed 6 bases at V and 7 bases at J, leaving 8 bases unmatched. The CDR3 region is CASNIQGTGGELFF. The DNA of the CDR3 is TGCGCCAGCAACATACAGGGGACAGGCGGGGAGCTGTTTTTT.

This clonotype was detected ten times or more. The J gene is TRBJ1-2, the V gene TRBV29-1; possible D gene TRBD1, 5 bases. The CDR3 is 12 residues long. Trimming shortened V by 6 bases and J by 4 bases, and 12 bases separated the two germline ends. Germline CDR1 SQVTM, CDR2 ANQGSEA. The CDR3 region has the DNA TGCAGCGTCCCCAGGGTTGGCTATGGCTACACCTTC. Its translation is CSVPRVGYGYTF.

Many counts were recorded for this clonotype. The genes are TRBV12-3 or TRBV12-4 and TRBJ1-1; TRBD1 agrees at 7 bases. V lost 7 bases and J lost 7; bases outside the gene matches: 9. The length of the CDR3 is 13 residues. The DNA for the CDR3 is TGTGCCAGCAACGCTCCAGGGACAGATGAAGCTTTCTTT. The encoded protein is CASNAPGTDEAFF.

The genes are TRBV28 and TRBJ2-5, with TRBD2 matching 12 bases. CDR1 and CDR2 from the germline V gene are MDHEN and SYDVKM. V trimming: 6 bases; J trimming: 2 bases; junction bases outside the gene matches: 10. This CDR3 is built from 17 residues. CDR3 loop: CASSKGTSGPDQETQYF. For the CDR3, the DNA is TGTGCCAGCAGCAAAGGGACTAGCGGGCCCGATCAAGAGACCCAGTACTTC.

The chain combines TRBV20-1 with TRBJ2-4; no definite D call. The CDR3 runs to 12 residues. The V gene's germline CDR1 is DFQATT and CDR2 SNEGSKA (reference sequence). Trimming stripped 4 bases from V and 8 bases from J, with 12 bases between. This CDR3 reads CSATSTEDIQYF. The CDR3 DNA reads TGCAGTGCTACGAGCACCGAGGACATTCAGTACTTC.

The chain employs TRBV15 and TRBJ1-3; D possibly corresponds to TRBD1 (6 bases). This CDR3 spans 16 amino acids. Germline V lookup: CDR1 LNHNV, CDR2 YYDKDF (reference sequence). V was pared by 0 bases and J by 0 bases, with 9 bases between. CDR3 protein: CATSRDQGISGNTIYF. DNA for the CDR3: TGTGCCACCAGCAGAGATCAGGGGATCTCTGGAAACACCATATATTTT. Looking up the rest from reference TRBV15 and TRBJ1-3 gives the full variable domain: DAMVIQNPRYQVTQFGKPVTLSCSQTLNHNVMYWYQQKSSQAPKLLFHYYDKDFNNEADTPDNFQSRRPNTSFCFLDIRSPGLGDTAMYLCATSRDQGISGNTIYFGEGSWLTVV.

This clonotype was detected many times. The chain uses TRBV15 and TRBJ2-2, with TRBD1 as a possible D gene (5 bases). Germline CDR1 reads LNHNV; CDR2 reads YYDKDF (reference sequence). The CDR3 is 16 amino acids. V lost 0 bases, J lost 8 bases, and 16 bases lay in between. DNA of the CDR3: TGTGCCACCAGCAGAGACAGGGAATCGCATCCTGGGGAGCTGTTTTTT. It translates to CATSRDRESHPGELFF.

The chain combines TRBV29-1 with TRBJ1-1; 8 bases map to TRBD1. V shed 4 bases, J shed 11 bases, and the junction held 6 bases outside the gene matches. The length of the CDR3 is 11 residues. The germline V gene has CDR1 SQVTM and CDR2 ANQGSEA. CDR3 sequence reads: CSVGQGNKAFF. The CDR3 DNA reads TGCAGCGTTGGACAGGGGAATAAGGCTTTCTTT.

This clonotype was recorded many times. The CDR3, as DNA: TGTGCCAGCAGCCAGGGATTTTTGGACAGGGATCTGTCGGGCTATGGCTACACCTTC. Protein product: CASSQGFLDRDLSGYGYTF. This chain links TRBV13 with TRBJ1-2; 8 bases line up with TRBD1. This CDR3 spans 19 amino acids. V lost 5 bases, J lost 4 bases, and 21 bases stayed unmatched. Germline V lookup: CDR1 PRHDT, CDR2 FYEKMQ (reference sequence).

This clonotype appeared a few times. V gene TRBV6-5 combines with J gene TRBJ2-5; 7 positions match TRBD1. V was clipped by 2 bases and J by 5 bases; unmatched bases: 5. Germline loops: CDR1 MNHEY, CDR2 SVGAGI. The CDR3 consists of 14 residues. CDR3 coding DNA: TGTGCCAGCAGTTACCAGGGGGTCGCGGAGACCCAGTACTTC. Its protein is CASSYQGVAETQYF.

In nucleotides, the CDR3 is TGTGCCAGCAGTTTAATCCAGGTGAACACTGAAGCTTTCTTT. Translation: CASSLIQVNTEAFF. V gene TRBV28 combines with J gene TRBJ1-1, with unresolved D. There are 14 residues in the CDR3. V lost 2 bases and J 0 bases, leaving 7 bases between the germline ends. Per germline, CDR1 MDHEN and CDR2 SYDVKM.